The 29 T cell receptor beta chains below were found in one sample sequenced in a study of blood T cells in healthy people across ages. PCR was performed a second time for roughly 7 to 11 cycles using a sample-barcoded 5' primer and a J-beta primer mix. TCRdb ran MiXCR on the 5' RACE reads and lists one entry per CDR3 protein. The data hold some 1.7 million distinct CDR3 sequences, with 28% observed a single time. Sequenced sample: blood. The receptors were sampled from a woman in her 30s in good health.

This clonotype was observed at least ten times. The chain has TRBV7-2 and TRBJ2-1; D is unresolved. With 5 bases removed from V and 8 bases from J, the gap between germline ends came to 10 bases. This CDR3 is 12 amino acids long. Germline lookup yields CDR1 SGHTA and CDR2 FQGNSA. The CDR3: CASSRSRYEQFF. CDR3 coding DNA: TGTGCCAGCAGCCGTTCTAGATATGAGCAGTTCTTC.

CDR3 nucleotides: TGCGCCAGCAGCATCGGACGGGTTACGGAGACCCAGTACTTC. It is translated as CASSIGRVTETQYF. J is TRBJ2-5 and V is TRBV5-1; no clear D. V was clipped by 4 bases and J by 5 bases, with 15 bases between them. CDR3 length: 14 amino acids. Germline CDR1 reads SGHRS; CDR2 reads YFSETQ.

The chain uses TRBV6-6 and TRBJ2-3; D gene ambiguous. The CDR3 contains 16 residues. Germline-derived CDR1 and CDR2 are MNHNY and SVGAGI (reference sequence). The V end lost 3 bases, the J end lost 6 bases, and 19 bases lay between the germline ends. The CDR3 DNA reads TGTGCCAGCAGTTATTTAGGCGGCCTTACCTCGGATACGCAGTATTTT. Translation: CASSYLGGLTSDTQYF.

This clonotype was counted between two and nine times. The chain uses TRBV6-6 and TRBJ1-6; 8 bases are a match to TRBD1. The germline gives CDR1 MNHNY, CDR2 SVGAGI (reference sequence). The ends lost 2 bases at V and 7 bases at J; junction bases unmatched: 10. The CDR3 totals 17 residues. The CDR3 bases are TGTGCCAGCAGTTACACCGAGGACAGGGTTGGAAATTCACCCCTCCACTTT. Amino acids: CASSYTEDRVGNSPLHF.

Of note for this clonotype: A much larger clone differs from this one at a single base, so this may be a read error. The rearrangement uses TRBV7-2 and TRBJ2-7; D not resolved. Per the germline V gene, CDR1 is SGHTA and CDR2 is FQGNSA. This CDR3 is 11 amino acids long. This chain's CDR3 is CAGSDLGELYF. CDR3 coding DNA: TGTGCTGGTTCGGATTTAGGCGAGCTGTACTTC.

J is TRBJ2-3 and V is TRBV14, with 8 positions matching TRBD2. Germline V gene lookup returns CDR1 SGHDN and CDR2 FVKESK. The CDR3 is made up of 16 amino acids. The V and J ends lost 4 bases and 3 bases, in that order; junction bases with no gene match: 9. The CDR3 DNA follows: TGTGCCAGCAGCCGCGCCCTCGGGGGGGCAACAGATACGCAGTATTTT. Translation gives CASSRALGGATDTQYF.

The chain carries TRBV7-6 and TRBJ2-2, with TRBD2 identical over 9 bases. Per germline, CDR1 SGHVS and CDR2 FNYEAQ. This CDR3 comprises 17 residues. Germline trimming cut 0 bases from V and 0 bases from J; bases unmatched to any gene: 2. DNA of the CDR3: TGTGCCAGCAGCTTAGCGACTAGCGGTACGAACACCGGGGAGCTGTTTTTT. Translation: CASSLATSGTNTGELFF.

This chain uses TRBV12-3 or TRBV12-4 with TRBJ1-4, with D perhaps TRBD1 (6 bases). Trimming removed 7 bases at V and 0 bases at J, with 12 bases between. This CDR3 region has 15 residues. The CDR3 DNA follows: TGTGCCAGCAACGGGGGGCAGACAACTAATGAAAAACTGTTTTTT. Translating gives CASNGGQTTNEKLFF.

The chain employs TRBV20-1 and TRBJ1-2, with D perhaps TRBD1 (6 bases). There are 17 residues in the CDR3. The germline V gene encodes CDR1 DFQATT and CDR2 SNEGSKA (reference sequence). V was pared by 0 bases and J by 0 bases, with 17 bases between. The CDR3, as DNA: TGCAGTGCTAGAGATCCTGGACAGACAATTACTAACTATGGCTACACCTTC. Translated, it gives CSARDPGQTITNYGYTF.

The chain links TRBV18 to TRBJ1-3; D call uncertain. The CDR3 consists of 15 residues. Germline CDR1 is KGHSH and CDR2 is LQKENI. The ends were cut back, 0 bases at V and 3 bases at J, with 9 bases in the middle. The CDR3 spells CASSPPSFYGNTIYF. The DNA for the CDR3 is TGTGCCAGCTCACCACCGTCGTTTTATGGAAACACCATATATTTT.

The chain combines TRBV6-1 with TRBJ2-5; 14 bases are shared with TRBD2. With 10 bases clipped from V and 2 bases from J, the junction kept 9 bases outside the gene matches. The germline gives CDR1 MNHNS, CDR2 SASEGT. The CDR3 is 16 amino acids. The CDR3 region is CATRGLAGVWQETQYF. In DNA, the CDR3 is TGTGCCACTAGGGGACTAGCGGGAGTTTGGCAAGAGACCCAGTACTTC.

The rearrangement joins TRBV11-1 to TRBJ1-2; 7 bases align to TRBD1. This CDR3 has 14 amino acids. CDR1 is SGHAT, CDR2 FQDESV, per germline (reference sequence). J was trimmed by 4 bases and V by 3 bases; bases with no gene match: 5. The CDR3 here is CASSFAGGTYGYTF. CDR3 sequence (DNA): TGTGCCAGCAGCTTCGCAGGGGGGACCTATGGCTACACCTTC. The full variable domain, rest sourced from reference TRBV11-1 and TRBJ1-2, is EAEVAQSPRYKITEKSQAVAFWCDPISGHATLYWYRQILGQGPELLVQFQDESVVDDSQLPKDRFSAERLKGVDSTLKIQPAELGDSAMYLCASSFAGGTYGYTFGSGTRLTVV.

The genes are TRBV7-9 and TRBJ2-3; 8 bases fit TRBD2. J was trimmed by 3 bases and V by 5 bases; bases with no gene match: 7. Germline CDR1 and CDR2: SEHNR and FQNEAQ (reference sequence). The CDR3 is made up of 15 amino acids. The CDR3 sequence: CASSPPAGATDTQYF. For the CDR3, the DNA is TGTGCCAGCAGCCCCCCAGCGGGAGCAACAGATACGCAGTATTTT. Full variable domain (missing parts from reference TRBV7-9 and TRBJ2-3): DTGVSQNPRHKITKRGQNVTFRCDPISEHNRLYWYRQTLGQGPEFLTYFQNEAQLEKSRLLSDRFSAERPKGSFSTLEIQRTEQGDSAMYLCASSPPAGATDTQYFGPGTRLTVL.

This clonotype was detected a few times. The rearrangement links TRBV21-1 to TRBJ2-1; the D call TRBD2 from the table was never checked on the DNA. TRBV21-1 corresponds to a pseudogene. The CDR3 has 12 residues. In DNA form, the CDR3 reads TGTGCCAGGGGACTAGCTCCCAATGAGCAGTTCTTC. The encoded protein is CARGLAPNEQFF.

The V and J genes are TRBV4-1 and TRBJ2-1; 9 positions agree with TRBD2. Trimming took 1 base from V and 4 from J; bases not matched to a gene: 11. Germline V gives CDR1 MGHRA, CDR2 YSYEKL. The CDR3 is made up of 18 amino acids. CDR3 region: CASSQAPFSGGLYNEQFF. DNA for the CDR3: TGCGCCAGCAGCCAAGCCCCATTTAGCGGGGGACTTTACAATGAGCAGTTCTTC.

This clonotype occurred many times. The rearrangement uses TRBV10-3 and TRBJ2-6; possibly TRBD1 for D (6 bases). From germline, CDR1 is ENHRY and CDR2 SYGVKD. Trimming cost V 10 bases and J 1 base, with 20 bases left between them. This CDR3 has 17 amino acids. DNA of the CDR3: TGTGCCACAGGAACTACAGGGAGAATTTCTGGGGCCAACGTCCTGACTTTC. As protein: CATGTTGRISGANVLTF.

To note about this clonotype: Given a much more abundant clone one base away, this may be a read error. The genes are TRBV9 and TRBJ2-5, with 9 bases matching TRBD2. This CDR3 spans 14 amino acids. Looked up from germline, CDR1 is SGDLS and CDR2 is YYNGEE. In DNA, the CDR3 is TGTACCAGCAGCCCTAGCGGGACTCAAGAGACCCAGTACTTC. As protein: CTSSPSGTQETQYF. Full variable domain (remainder filled in from reference TRBV9 and TRBJ2-5): DSGVTQTPKHLITATGQRVTLRCSPRSGDLSVYWYQQSLDQGLQFLIQYYNGEERAKGNILERFSAQQFPDLHSELNLSSLELGDSALYFCTSSPSGTQETQYFGPGTRLLVL.

The genes are TRBV20-1 and TRBJ2-6, with D perhaps TRBD2 (6 bases). The CDR3 extends over 18 amino acids. Trimming removed 5 bases at V and 3 bases at J, with 23 bases between. The germline gives CDR1 DFQATT, CDR2 SNEGSKA (reference sequence). DNA of the CDR3: TGCAGTGCTTTCTCCCCCCCGGGCGGGGTAAGTGGGGCCAACGTCCTGACTTTC. This translates into CSAFSPPGGVSGANVLTF.

There are a few counts of this clonotype. This chain links TRBV6-2 or TRBV6-3 with TRBJ1-5, with D uncertain. Trimming pared 0 bases from V and 4 bases from J, leaving 10 bases between. The germline CDR1 and CDR2 sequences are MNHEY and SVGEGT. CDR3 length equals 15 residues. The CDR3 bases are TGTGCCAGCAGTTACTCAGGCACGTTAAATCAGCCCCAGCATTTT. Amino acid sequence: CASSYSGTLNQPQHF.

This clonotype has ten or more counts. The genes are TRBV7-3 and TRBJ2-4; a possible D gene is TRBD2 (5 bases). V was shortened by 4 bases and J by 3 bases, with 19 bases between the two germline ends. Per germline, CDR1 SGHTA and CDR2 FQGTGA. The CDR3 has 17 residues. The CDR3 here is CASSSHTALDGKNIQYF. In DNA, the CDR3 is TGTGCCAGCAGCTCCCACACCGCACTAGATGGCAAAAACATTCAGTACTTC.

On this clonotype itself: Just one base apart from a much larger clone, this may be a read error. The J gene is TRBJ2-1, the V gene TRBV10-1; no reliable D call. The CDR3 runs to 12 residues. V was cut by 0 bases and J by 12 bases, with 9 bases left in between. CDR1 is WNHNN, CDR2 SYGVQD, per germline (reference sequence). DNA of the CDR3: TGCGCCAGCAGTGAGTCGAGCTCCGGGCAGTTCTTC. This encodes CASSESSSGQFF.

This clonotype was found a few times. The chain employs TRBV12-3 or TRBV12-4 and TRBJ1-2; 12 bases agree with TRBD1. The CDR3 is made up of 15 amino acids. V was clipped by 5 bases and J by 4 bases; unmatched bases: 5. Here the CDR3 reads CASSQGTGGAYGYTF. DNA for the CDR3: TGTGCCAGCAGTCAAGGGACAGGGGGCGCCTATGGCTACACCTTC.

This CDR3 is CASSSPCGGRTDTQYF. The CDR3 coding sequence is TGTGCCAGCAGTTCTCCCTGCGGGGGGCGCACAGATACGCAGTATTTT. The chain employs TRBV6-6 and TRBJ2-3, with 8 positions matching TRBD2. Germline values: CDR1 MNHNY, CDR2 SVGAGI (reference sequence). Losses at the gene ends were 4 bases for V and 1 base for J; bases not matched to a gene: 7. The CDR3 consists of 16 residues.

In this sample, this clonotype turned up a few times. The chain combines TRBV18 with TRBJ1-5; 8 positions match TRBD1. CDR1 KGHSH and CDR2 LQKENI come from the germline V gene. V lost 6 bases, J lost 2 bases, and 6 bases stayed unmatched. CDR3 length equals 15 residues. CDR3 sequence: CASSPTGDGNQPQHF. The CDR3 DNA reads TGTGCCAGCTCCCCGACAGGGGATGGCAATCAGCCCCAGCATTTT.

For this clonotype: A much larger clone lies one base from this, so it may be a read error. The rearrangement joins TRBV27 to TRBJ2-7, with 9 bases aligning to TRBD1. CDR1 and CDR2 from the germline V gene are MNHEY and SMNVEV (reference sequence). The CDR3 spans 13 residues. J gave up 6 bases and V 7 bases, and 7 bases lay outside the gene matches. In DNA form, the CDR3 reads TGTGCCAGCAAGGGGACAGGGTCATCCGAGCAGTACTTC. Translation: CASKGTGSSEQYF.

V is TRBV30 and J is TRBJ1-2, with D uncertain. The V end lost 2 bases, the J end lost 4 bases, and 14 bases lay between the germline ends. CDR1 GTSNPN and CDR2 SVGIG come from the germline V gene (reference sequence). There are 14 residues in the CDR3. In DNA, the CDR3 is TGTGCCTGGAGTACCCCGAGGGTTATCTATGGCTACACCTTC. Translating it yields CAWSTPRVIYGYTF.

The chain links TRBV7-2 to TRBJ2-7; maybe TRBD1 (6 bases). The germline V gene has CDR1 SGHTA and CDR2 FQGNSA. The length of the CDR3 is 19 residues. The V end was cut by 1 base, the J end by 1 base, with 23 bases between. CDR3 loop: CASSLDLNRGHQASYEQYF. CDR3 DNA sequence: TGTGCCAGCAGCTTAGACCTCAACCGGGGACACCAAGCATCCTACGAGCAGTACTTC.

Of note for this clonotype: At one of its ends the junction is not consistent with the germline gene, which may arise from a read error. V gene TRBV9 combines with J gene TRBJ2-1; TRBD2 matches at 7 bases. The CDR3 is 15 amino acids. The germline V gene encodes CDR1 SGDLS and CDR2 YYNGEE. The CDR3 sequence is CAGSASGDSYNEQFF. The CDR3 bases are TGTGCCGGCAGCGCGAGCGGGGACTCCTACAATGAGCAGTTCTTC. Drawing the rest from reference TRBV9 and TRBJ2-1, the complete variable domain is DSGVTQTPKHLITATGQRVTLRCSPRSGDLSVYWYQQSLDQGLQFLIQYYNGEERAKGNILERFSAQQFPDLHSELNLSSLELGDSALYFCAGSASGDSYNEQFFGPGTRLTVL.

Ten or more counts support this clonotype. V gene TRBV20-1 combines with J gene TRBJ2-3, with TRBD1 identical over 7 bases. Germline CDR1 and CDR2: DFQATT and SNEGSKA (reference sequence). V lost 6 bases and J lost 0; bases outside the gene matches: 9. The CDR3 consists of 15 residues. This chain's CDR3 is CSAIDRASSTDTQYF. The CDR3 nucleotides read TGCAGTGCCATCGACAGGGCCTCTAGCACAGATACGCAGTATTTT.